The present entry profiles one T cell receptor (beta chain) with its context. Its specificity is not known. This specimen belongs to a study of T cell responses to AZD1222 COVID-19 vaccine. General study results and limits: Repertoire sampling occurred only after the peak T cell response. White British ancestry dominated among donors, who included more females, and clonal diversity was possibly underestimated. Breadth and depth of Spike-specific TCRs rose after two AZD1222 doses.

Libraries were prepared by immunoSEQ multiplex PCR; TCRdb keeps only in-frame clonotypes and omits some of them. The sample gives about 180,000 clones, around 94% of which show up once; roughly 1.7% is in the top ten. After removal of 6 bases from V and 1 base from J, the junction contained 9 bases not matched to a gene. Germline CDR1 and CDR2: LGHDT and YNNKEL (reference sequence). The CDR3 extends over 16 amino acids. The material was peripheral blood, obtained 28 days after the second AZD1222 dose. The gene calls are TRBV3-1 (or the pseudogene TRBV3-2) and TRBJ1-3; TRBD1 matches at 7 bases. This TCR was recovered from an adult who received the AZD1222 COVID-19 vaccine. This chain's CDR3 is CASSRNPTGSGNTIYF. The CDR3 region has the DNA TGTGCCAGCAGTAGGAATCCGACAGGGTCTGGAAACACCATATATTTT.